Included here is one T cell receptor (beta chain) sequence, with context. Its antigen is still unknown. No base quality values were provided; no much bigger clone lies one nucleotide off. The immunoSEQ Assay, a bias-controlled multiplex PCR, was used to amplify TCRbeta CDR3 regions from genomic DNA. Under the source paper's analysis protocol: Nucleated cell counts per sample were estimated from amplification of reference gene primers within the assay. To quantify the absolute abundance of each unique TCRbeta CDR3 rearrangement, sequence reads were collapsed and filtered. For each sample, productive Simpson clonality was calculated as the square root of Simpson's diversity index over productive rearrangements. Drawn from immuneACCESS, this table holds only the in-frame rearrangements with V and J called that TCRdb kept. Clones are partly lost; checked studies trace under half to an unresolved V gene and leave the rest unexplained. The D gene and trimming were derived from the DNA, and the V and J assignments and clone size from that table. A total of some 110,000 clones appear in this sample, 70% to 80% of them only once. The ten top clones hold around 6.2% of the sample.

The sample originates from a study of blood T cell repertoires in COVID-19 (dated by TCRdb to the early 2020s). Some background on the complete study: Samples from collaborators originated in the United States, Italy and Spain and spanned both the acute and convalescent phases of COVID-19. The material from the prospective study consisted of cDNA or gDNA derived from T cells, B-cell-depleted T cells, or PBMCs. Deeply sampled blood TCRbeta repertoires from subjects exposed to, actively infected with, or recovered from COVID-19 were included in the dataset. The repertoires were released in a freely available public database meant as a resource for research on the immune response to SARS-CoV-2. Samples came from the ongoing ImmuneRACE study (first 160 participants) plus 1,254 subjects from 6 global collaborators. Sample metadata almost always included a de-identified subject ID, COVID-19 status, age in years and sex. HLA class I and class II types, where available, came from metadata supplied by the sample provider rather than from assay-based typing. The paper as a whole reports these results and caveats: Clinical and demographic metadata were provided uncurated, with the amount varying by source and participant.

V is reduced by 1 base and J by 4 bases, leaving a spacing of 10 bases between them. The CDR3 has 14 amino acids, counting the end cysteine and phenylalanine. Only the CDR3 DNA is retained, 42 bases long and in frame from the first base. The germline V gene provides CDR1 LGHNA and CDR2 YNFKEQ. At one collaborating source in Seattle, patients were enrolled during active infection and were followed longitudinally through the course of disease. Each collaborating institution followed its own protocols to collect whole blood in K2EDTA tubes. For TCRbeta analysis, collaborator samples were shipped as frozen whole blood, as isolated PBMCs, or as DNA extracted from either sample type.

What was sequenced was peripheral blood. This receptor was identified in a man older than 75 with COVID-19, enrolled during active disease. The chain was built from TRBV4-2 and TRBJ2-5; the D gene is perhaps TRBD1, from 6 matching bases. The DNA is TGTGCCAGCAGCCAAGGACAGGCCCGAGAGACCCAGTACTTC. It codes for CASSQGQARETQYF.